The TCR beta chain under discussion was sequenced for a study of cytomegalovirus exposure and HLA in healthy donors. This CDR3 is built from 14 residues. J was trimmed by 0 bases and V by 5 bases; bases with no gene match: 1. CDR1 and CDR2 from the germline V gene are MNHNS and SASEGT. The PCR was carried out with 60 Vbeta primers and 13 Jbeta primers. Repertoires were generated with immunoSEQ multiplex PCR, while TCRdb's copy carries only in-frame clones and drops some. The repertoire holds approximately 200,000 clones, with around 79% as singletons. This clone was counted once. Its specificity is unknown. Study observations and caveats: In a later analysis, 17,000 or so TCR beta sequences were associated with HLA alleles at 0.05 false discovery rate.

This sequence joins TRBV6-1 and TRBJ1-1; 9 bases match TRBD1. This clonotype originated in a girl aged 2 to 9 in good health and CMV-seronegative. The source material was PBMCs. CDR3 DNA: TGTGCCAGCAGTCGGGACAGGGTGAACACTGAAGCTTTCTTT. The encoded protein is CASSRDRVNTEAFF.